This T cell receptor (beta chain) was retrieved from a study of cytomegalovirus exposure and HLA in healthy donors. CDR3 size: 15 residues. Germline CDR1 is LNHDA and CDR2 is SQIVND (reference sequence). The V and J ends lost 0 bases and 2 bases respectively, with 8 bases between them. Though nominally healthy at sampling, donors likely had unrecorded immune exposures. The PCR was carried out with 60 Vbeta primers and 13 Jbeta primers. Clones were read by immunoSEQ multiplex PCR, and TCRdb kept only the in-frame ones, dropping some. The sample lists roughly 90,000 clones; about four fifths were seen once.

This TCR was sampled from a man aged 25 to 40 in good health and CMV-seropositive. Sequencing was carried out using PBMCs. The V gene is TRBV19, the J gene TRBJ1-5; D perhaps matches TRBD1 (5 bases). The CDR3 nucleotides are TGTGCCAGTAGTATAGACCAGGGCGGCAATCAGCCCCAGCATTTT. Encoded protein: CASSIDQGGNQPQHF.